These 11 T cell receptor beta chains originate from one sample sequenced in a study of Ad26.COV2.S vaccination and SARS-CoV-2 variants. Here immunoSEQ multiplex PCR was the method, and the copy in TCRdb shows in-frame clones only, minus some. The sample yields 300,000 to 400,000 clones, roughly 90% seen once. Described treatment: 15 to 20 received Ad26.COV2.S at low or high dose, single or two shots; roughly five received placebo; per-sample allocation not given. All samples were drawn on day 63, counting from the first vaccine or placebo injection. The sample was peripheral blood, taken in a trial of Ad26.COV2.S vaccine versus placebo. Receptor source: a person aged 18 to 65 who received the Ad26.COV2.S COVID-19 vaccine or a placebo.

The chain recombines TRBV28 with TRBJ1-1; D is possibly TRBD1 (6 bases). The CDR3 is 14 residues long. Trimming took off 6 bases at V and 1 base at J, with 12 bases between the two ends. Germline-derived CDR1 and CDR2 are MDHEN and SYDVKM. In nucleotides, the CDR3 is TGTGCCAGCAGCCGCCAGGGGAGGAACACTGAAGCTTTCTTT. Its protein product is CASSRQGRNTEAFF.

The CDR3 DNA is TGCGCCAGCAGCTTGCCGGGACTTGGACTATACAATGAGCAGTTCTTC. Translating it yields CASSLPGLGLYNEQFF. The chain combines TRBV5-1 with TRBJ2-1, with a tentative D call TRBD2 (6 bases). The germline V gene encodes CDR1 SGHRS and CDR2 YFSETQ. The CDR3 sequence is 16 residues long. V lost 1 base and J lost 4, with 15 bases in between.

The chain employs TRBV9 and TRBJ1-4; 10 bases are shared with TRBD1. The CDR3 has 15 residues. J lost 6 bases, V lost 3 bases, and 5 bases had no gene match. Germline loops: CDR1 SGDLS, CDR2 YYNGEE. CDR3 coding DNA: TGTGCCAGCAGCGCGAGACAGGGGGCGTATGAAAAACTGTTTTTT. This encodes CASSARQGAYEKLFF.

In its sample, this clone was seen a few times. The chain employs TRBV5-1 and TRBJ1-6; 7 positions agree with TRBD1. J gave up 5 bases and V 5 bases, and 4 bases lay outside the gene matches. This CDR3 contains 14 residues. Germline lookup yields CDR1 SGHRS and CDR2 YFSETQ. Here the CDR3 DNA reads TGCGCCAGCAGAATCACAGGGGATAATTCACCCCTCCACTTT. Protein sequence: CASRITGDNSPLHF.

The chain couples TRBV4-3 to TRBJ1-6; D may be TRBD1 (6 bases). The CDR3 contains 19 residues. Deletions cut 1 base from V and 0 bases from J, with 16 bases between. The germline V gene has CDR1 LGHNA and CDR2 YSLEER. Here the CDR3 DNA reads TGCGCCAGCAGCCAAGGGGGGGCAAGCAGGAGCTCCTATAATTCACCCCTCCACTTT. It encodes CASSQGGASRSSYNSPLHF.

The chain combines TRBV7-9 with TRBJ1-6; the D is unclear. Trimming took off 5 bases at V and 5 bases at J, with 10 bases between the two ends. This CDR3 has 14 amino acids. Germline V gives CDR1 SEHNR, CDR2 FQNEAQ (reference sequence). The CDR3 protein is CASSVDGNNSPLHF. The CDR3 DNA follows: TGTGCCAGCAGCGTGGACGGAAATAATTCACCCCTCCACTTT.

V usage is TRBV18 and J usage is TRBJ2-3; D not certain. Per germline, CDR1 KGHSH and CDR2 LQKENI. V lost 4 bases and J lost 0, with 11 bases in between. The CDR3 runs 15 residues. CDR3 loop: CASSRKLTSTDTQYF. DNA of the CDR3: TGTGCCAGCTCACGAAAGCTAACTAGCACAGATACGCAGTATTTT.

V and J are TRBV7-9 and TRBJ1-2; D remains ambiguous. This CDR3 region has 11 residues. Deletions cut 1 base from V and 7 bases from J, with 4 bases between. CDR1 and CDR2 (germline): SEHNR, FQNEAQ (reference sequence). The CDR3 sequence: CASSLVAGYTF. The CDR3 DNA reads as TGTGCCAGCAGCTTAGTTGCTGGCTACACCTTC.

The chain is built from TRBV27 and TRBJ2-1; the match to TRBD2 covers 12 bases. The V segment lost 6 bases and the J segment 3 bases; nucleotides outside the gene matches: 6. The CDR3 has 16 residues. The V gene's germline CDR1 is MNHEY and CDR2 SMNVEV (reference sequence). CDR3 in amino acids: CASRLLAGGNYNEQFF. DNA for the CDR3: TGTGCCAGCAGACTACTAGCGGGGGGAAACTACAATGAGCAGTTCTTC.

The genes are TRBV6-2 or TRBV6-3 and TRBJ2-7; 8 nucleotides agree with TRBD1. CDR3 size: 15 residues. Germline trimming cut 6 bases from V and 2 bases from J; bases unmatched to any gene: 9. Germline V gene lookup returns CDR1 MNHEY and CDR2 SVGEGT. CDR3 sequence reads: CASSRDRGRTYEQYF. The CDR3 bases are TGTGCCAGCAGCCGAGACAGGGGCCGAACCTACGAGCAGTACTTC.

J is TRBJ1-6 and V is TRBV5-1, with 7 positions matching TRBD1. CDR3 length equals 16 residues. J was trimmed by 9 bases and V by 4 bases; bases with no gene match: 13. CDR1 is SGHRS and CDR2 is YFSETQ in the germline V gene. CDR3 DNA: TGCGCCAGCAGCCCCAATACAGGGGAGGGAAGTTCACCCCTCCACTTT. Translated, it gives CASSPNTGEGSSPLHF.